This T cell receptor (beta chain) was captured in a study of monozygotic twins with cystic fibrosis. Comments on this clone: Antigen unknown.

The method was immunoSEQ multiplex PCR; TCRdb's version includes in-frame clones alone and lacks a portion of them. The profile covers more than 15,000 clones, with 91% appearing a single time and around 1.4% taken by the ten largest. Study results and caveats: Monozygotic CF twin pairs shared significantly more nucleotide-identical clonotypes than unrelated CF individuals did.

Germline V CDR1 and CDR2: MGHRA, YSYEKL. Trimming removed 4 bases at V and 3 bases at J, with 15 bases between. The CDR3 consists of 16 residues. The chain joins TRBV4-1 to TRBJ1-4, with no clear D. This receptor was identified in a girl aged 2-10 years with cystic fibrosis. Sequencing input: blood. The CDR3 region is CASSRGRLFANEKLFF. The CDR3 coding sequence is TGCGCCAGCAGCCGCGGCAGATTATTCGCTAATGAAAAACTGTTTTTT.